One and the same sample provided the 10 T cell receptor beta chains below, sequenced in a study of cytomegalovirus exposure and HLA in healthy donors (TCRdb year 2017). Library preparation used the immunoSEQ multiplex PCR assay. TCRdb re-hosts the immuneACCESS table, in-frame sequences only. Its copies lack some clones; in the studies checked, an unresolved V gene accounts for under half of them, and the cause for the rest is not known. The sample yields about 68,000 clones; roughly nine tenths were counted once. The ten largest clones capture approximately 3.4% of the sample. The material sequenced was PBMCs. The origin of the receptors is a man between 18 and 35 years old in good health and CMV-seronegative.

The chain couples TRBV19 to TRBJ1-4, with TRBD1 identical over 10 bases. Trimming removed 1 base from V and 6 bases from J; junction bases left unmatched: 2. CDR3 length equals 15 residues. CDR1 is LNHDA, CDR2 SQIVND, per germline (reference sequence). The CDR3 spells CASSIVDRGHEKLFF. The CDR3 nucleotides are TGTGCCAGTAGTATAGTAGACAGGGGGCATGAAAAACTGTTTTTT.

This chain joins TRBV18 and TRBJ1-2; D gene unclear. Germline V gene sequence: CDR1 KGHSH, CDR2 LQKENI. This CDR3 is built from 13 residues. V gave up 6 bases and J gave up 3 bases, with 11 bases separating them. The CDR3 nucleotides are TGTGCCAGCTCCTTTGGGGAGGACTATGGCTACACCTTC. It translates to CASSFGEDYGYTF.

The chain has TRBV4-3 and TRBJ1-2, with a weak D call TRBD1 (5 bases). CDR1 LGHNA and CDR2 YSLEER come from the germline V gene. The V end was cut by 4 bases, the J end by 5 bases, with 14 bases between. The CDR3 runs 14 residues. In nucleotides, the CDR3 is TGCGCCAGCAGCCGCCTACAGGAAGATTATGGCTACACCTTC. Residues: CASSRLQEDYGYTF.

The V call is TRBV4-2, the J call TRBJ1-2; 10 bases are shared with TRBD1. There are 14 residues in the CDR3. Per germline, CDR1 LGHNA and CDR2 YNFKEQ. V trimming: 1 base; J trimming: 6 bases; junction bases outside the gene matches: 2. Written as DNA, the CDR3 is TGTGCCAGCAGCCAAGTGACAGGGGGCGATGGCTACACCTTC. This encodes CASSQVTGGDGYTF.

V and J are TRBV28 and TRBJ1-2; D gene unclear. CDR3 size: 13 residues. The germline CDR1 and CDR2 sequences are MDHEN and SYDVKM. V shed 3 bases and J shed 2 bases, with 7 bases lying between them. The DNA for the CDR3 is TGTGCCAGCAGTTTGACCGGGAACTATGGCTACACCTTC. It translates to CASSLTGNYGYTF.

This clone was seen a handful of times. The chain uses TRBV28 and TRBJ2-2; D possibly corresponds to TRBD1 (6 bases). V lost 2 bases to trimming and J lost 5 bases, with 15 bases between them. Germline V lookup: CDR1 MDHEN, CDR2 SYDVKM. CDR3 length equals 16 residues. CDR3 amino acids: CASSLSQGWGTGELFF. As DNA, the CDR3 is TGTGCCAGCAGTTTAAGTCAGGGGTGGGGAACCGGGGAGCTGTTTTTT. The full variable domain, rest sourced from reference TRBV28 and TRBJ2-2, is DVKVTQSSRYLVKRTGEKVFLECVQDMDHENMFWYRQDPGLGLRLIYFSYDVKMKEKGDIPEGYSVSREKKERFSLILESASTNQTSMYLCASSLSQGWGTGELFFGEGSRLTVL.

This chain connects TRBV6-6 to TRBJ2-7; no firm D call. V lost 2 bases, J lost 0 bases, and 8 bases lay in between. The germline CDR1 and CDR2 sequences are MNHNY and SVGAGI (reference sequence). This CDR3 has 14 amino acids. CDR3 sequence (DNA): TGTGCCAGCAGTTACGGCGGAATCTCCTACGAGCAGTACTTC. As protein: CASSYGGISYEQYF.

The chain couples TRBV29-1 to TRBJ2-7, with TRBD1 matching over 9 bases. The CDR3 totals 15 residues. Germline CDR1 reads SQVTM; CDR2 reads ANQGSEA. The V and J ends lost 3 bases and 0 bases, in that order; junction bases with no gene match: 6. In DNA form, the CDR3 reads TGCAGCGTTGACTACAGGGGGCGAGACTCCTACGAGCAGTACTTC. This gives the protein CSVDYRGRDSYEQYF.

J is TRBJ2-7 and V is TRBV5-1; 7 bases are shared with TRBD1. CDR3 length: 17 amino acids. The germline V gene encodes CDR1 SGHRS and CDR2 YFSETQ. V was clipped by 0 bases and J by 5 bases; unmatched bases: 14. CDR3 amino acids: CASSLALQGRLLNEQYF. The CDR3 DNA reads TGCGCCAGCAGCTTGGCCTTACAGGGGCGCCTATTAAACGAGCAGTACTTC.

The chain joins TRBV30 to TRBJ2-7, with a possible D match to TRBD2 (6 bases). The germline V gene has CDR1 GTSNPN and CDR2 SVGIG (reference sequence). This CDR3 region has 13 residues. V was shortened by 0 bases and J by 4 bases, with 10 bases between the two germline ends. The CDR3 spells CAWSVGDSYEQYF. CDR3 sequence (DNA): TGTGCCTGGAGTGTAGGGGACTCTTACGAGCAGTACTTC.